A single sample gave rise to the 22 T cell receptor beta chains below, sequenced in a study of monozygotic twins with inflammatory bowel disease. TCRdb reprocessed the 5' RACE reads and reports one entry per CDR3 protein, with no DNA. The listing records under 150,000 distinct CDR3 sequences. Material for sequencing was blood. All receptors come from a human donor with ulcerative colitis or Crohn's disease, or a healthy co-twin of an affected twin (not recorded which).

This chain uses TRBV19 with TRBJ2-1; the D gene TCRdb calls, TRBD2, cannot be checked with no DNA. CDR3 length: 12 residues. CDR1 is LNHDA, CDR2 SQIVND, per germline (reference sequence). CDR3 protein: CASSPAGYEQFF. The full variable domain, in which reference TRBV19 and TRBJ2-1 provide the parts outside the CDR3, is DGGITQSPKYLFRKEGQNVTLSCEQNLNHDAMYWYRQDPGQGLRLIYYSQIVNDFQKGDIAEGYSVSREKKESFPLTVTSAQKNPTAFYLCASSPAGYEQFFGPGTRLTVL.

The chain recombines TRBV14 with TRBJ1-1. The CDR3 consists of 11 residues. From germline, CDR1 is SGHDN and CDR2 FVKESK. CDR3 sequence reads: CASSQDVEAFF.

The rearrangement links TRBV5-5 to TRBJ2-2; TCRdb gives TRBD1 as the D gene, but with no DNA this cannot be confirmed. Germline V lookup: CDR1 SGHKS, CDR2 YYEKEE (reference sequence). The CDR3 covers 15 residues. The CDR3 sequence is CASSNDRVRTGELFF.

This chain joins TRBV6-1 and TRBJ2-3; as DNA is missing, the TRBD1 call by TCRdb cannot be tested. The germline V gene has CDR1 MNHNS and CDR2 SASEGT. There are 15 residues in the CDR3. CDR3 protein: CASSPASARTDTQYF.

The chain uses TRBV20-1 and TRBJ1-5; there is no DNA to check the TCRdb D call of TRBD1. In germline, CDR1 is DFQATT, CDR2 SNEGSKA (reference sequence). This CDR3 is 15 amino acids long. This chain's CDR3 is CSARGILPWDQPQHF.

V usage is TRBV5-4 and J usage is TRBJ2-7; TCRdb picks TRBD1, but there is no DNA to check that call. CDR3 size: 14 residues. Germline CDR1 and CDR2: SGHNT and YYREEE (reference sequence). This chain's CDR3 is CASSLEPGSYEQYF.

The chain links TRBV12-3 or TRBV12-4 to TRBJ2-2. The CDR3 consists of 15 residues. The CDR3 sequence: CASSFSFRYTGELFF.

Here the CDR3 reads CASSFALNTEAFF. V is TRBV7-2 and J is TRBJ1-1. The CDR3 contains 13 residues. Germline CDR1 is SGHTA and CDR2 is FQGNSA.

Here the CDR3 reads CASTTGGRNMQYF. This chain connects TRBV5-1 to TRBJ2-4; TCRdb outputs TRBD1, but without DNA this stays unchecked. The germline V gene encodes CDR1 SGHRS and CDR2 YFSETQ. The CDR3 loop spans 13 amino acids.

The chain recombines TRBV7-2 with TRBJ1-4. The CDR3 sequence is 12 residues long. The germline V gene encodes CDR1 SGHTA and CDR2 FQGNSA. The CDR3 reads CASSGYGEKLFF.

CDR3 protein: CSALRSVVVSETQYF. This chain connects TRBV29-1 to TRBJ2-5; the TRBD2 assignment by TCRdb is unverifiable without DNA. The CDR3 is made up of 15 amino acids. The germline gives CDR1 SQVTM, CDR2 ANQGSEA.

This rearrangement joins TRBV20-1 to TRBJ1-5. The CDR3 extends over 16 amino acids. CDR1 and CDR2 from the germline V gene are DFQATT and SNEGSKA (reference sequence). CDR3 sequence: CSARPSERELYQPQHF.

The chain carries TRBV11-2 and TRBJ2-5; checking the TCRdb D call of TRBD1 is not possible without DNA. Per the germline V gene, CDR1 is SGHAT and CDR2 is FQNNGV. This CDR3 contains 20 residues. This CDR3 reads CASSPGWGRGAGQSEETQYF. Drawing the rest from reference TRBV11-2 and TRBJ2-5, the complete variable domain is EAGVAQSPRYKIIEKRQSVAFWCNPISGHATLYWYQQILGQGPKLLIQFQNNGVVDDSQLPKDRFSAERLKGVDSTLKIQPAKLEDSAVYLCASSPGWGRGAGQSEETQYFGPGTRLLVL.

The gene calls are TRBV4-3 and TRBJ1-6; absent DNA, TCRdb's TRBD1 call cannot be checked. Germline CDR1 and CDR2: LGHNA and YSLEER. CDR3 length: 15 amino acids. CDR3 in amino acids: CASSQTRQDNSPLHF.

The chain recombines TRBV4-3 with TRBJ1-6. This CDR3 region has 14 residues. From germline, CDR1 is LGHNA and CDR2 YSLEER. The CDR3 loop is CASSQGMPESPLHF.

V gene TRBV18 combines with J gene TRBJ2-5; TCRdb indicates TRBD1, and absent DNA this call remains unverified. The CDR3 extends over 14 amino acids. Germline values: CDR1 KGHSH, CDR2 LQKENI. Here the CDR3 reads CASSPQGQRETQYF.

This chain joins TRBV18 and TRBJ1-5. Germline-derived CDR1 and CDR2 are KGHSH and LQKENI. The CDR3 has 15 residues. The CDR3 reads CASSLATGSNQPQHF.

This sequence joins TRBV4-3 and TRBJ2-3. The CDR3 is 17 amino acids. CDR1 is LGHNA, CDR2 YSLEER, per germline. The CDR3 loop reads CASSQAALGSSTDTQYF.

The chain recombines TRBV5-1 with TRBJ2-2; TCRdb lists TRBD1, though no DNA is available to test this call. The CDR3 length is 15 residues. Germline values: CDR1 SGHRS, CDR2 YFSETQ. CDR3 region: CASMGGGLNTGELFF.

The J gene is TRBJ2-7, the V gene TRBV5-1; the D gene TCRdb calls, TRBD1, cannot be checked with no DNA. Germline CDR1 is SGHRS and CDR2 is YFSETQ. This CDR3 comprises 15 residues. CDR3 in amino acids: CASSLGTGEAYEQYF.

The rearrangement uses TRBV7-2 and TRBJ2-2; TCRdb calls TRBD1, which cannot be checked without DNA. The CDR3 runs to 17 residues. From germline, CDR1 is SGHTA and CDR2 FQGNSA. Here the CDR3 reads CASSKGPGQGFTGELFF.

The chain recombines TRBV7-2 with TRBJ2-1. This CDR3 spans 14 amino acids. Germline assignment: CDR1 SGHTA and CDR2 FQGNSA. This CDR3 is CASSLVLRANEQFF.